The sample holds a few counts of the clone carrying this TCR beta chain. In preparing bulk TCR libraries, previously described methods and listed TCR primers were used. TCRdb reprocessed the PCR reads with MiXCR, giving one entry per CDR3 protein. Of hundreds of thousands of distinct CDR3 sequences in the sample, about 25% are singletons; the top ten hold 0.6% to 0.9%. This entry is derived from a study of molecular identifiers for immune sequencing clone quantification. The CDR3 is 14 amino acids. Trimming pared 6 bases from V and 2 bases from J, leaving 10 bases between. Germline V gene sequence: CDR1 LGHNT, CDR2 FRNRAP.

This receptor was obtained from a human donor in good health. Some libraries in this study had Jurkat cell RNA spiked in. This chain joins TRBV12-5 and TRBJ1-4; TRBD1 might be the D (6 bases). Sequencing used naive CD8+ T cells from blood, with Jurkat cell RNA spiked in. Documented subset: FACS-sorted CD8+CD4-CCR7+CD45RA+ naive T cells. The CDR3 sequence: CASGQGGTNEKLFF. Here the CDR3 DNA reads TGTGCTAGTGGACAGGGAGGCACTAATGAAAAACTGTTTTTT.